This TCR beta chain was sequenced during a study of cytomegalovirus exposure and HLA in healthy donors. Study observations and caveats: Across donors, sequencing depth was assumed by presence/absence analyses to be roughly uniform. Researchers reported in a later analysis that a missense DCLRE1C variant was tied to TCR beta V- and J-gene trimming. Reportedly, cytomegalovirus status was diagnosed with high sensitivity and specificity.

The CDR3 has 11 residues. Deletions cut 5 bases from V and 5 bases from J, with 6 bases between. Germline values: CDR1 LNHNV, CDR2 YYDKDF (reference sequence). Concerning this clone: Its antigen is currently unknown.

Primers: 60 Vbeta forward and 13 Jbeta reverse. As handled by the study authors: Per a later analysis, the number of unique TCR beta chains was about 78 million, of which roughly 9.9 million were shared. Measured with immunoSEQ multiplex PCR; TCRdb has only the in-frame clones, and not every one. V and J calls and clone size are copied from that table; D and trimming were computed from the DNA. The sample includes about 200,000 clones, 82% of them seen just once. The sequence was collected from a woman aged 50 to 60 in good health and CMV-seropositive. The sequenced sample was PBMCs. The genes are TRBV15 and TRBJ1-2; a possible D gene is TRBD1 (5 bases). Here the CDR3 reads CATSQGYGYTF. The CDR3 DNA reads as TGTGCCACCAGCCAGGGATATGGCTACACCTTC.